Shown below are 3 T cell receptor beta chains from a single sample sequenced in a study of identifying expanded T cells in peripheral blood. Only in-frame clones appear in the TCRdb table, and some are missing; sequencing was by immunoSEQ multiplex PCR. The sample holds 100,000 or so clones, around nine tenths seen once. The specimen sequenced was blood. These receptor sequences come from a person aged 18 to 75 in good health.

The chain recombines TRBV2 with TRBJ2-3; 9 bases map to TRBD2. This CDR3 comprises 16 residues. The V gene's germline CDR1 is SNHLY and CDR2 FYNNEI. Losses at the gene ends were 6 bases for V and 2 bases for J; bases not matched to a gene: 9. Here the CDR3 reads CASSNGLAGPTDTQYF. The DNA of the CDR3 is TGTGCCAGCAGCAACGGGCTAGCGGGGCCCACAGATACGCAGTATTTT.

The genes are TRBV30 and TRBJ2-7; possibly TRBD2 for D (6 bases). Trimming left V 3 bases short and J 2 bases short, with 17 bases between. Germline V gene data show CDR1 as GTSNPN and CDR2 as SVGIG (reference sequence). The CDR3 has 15 amino acids. This CDR3 reads CAWRVVQRGTYEQYF. The CDR3 region has the DNA TGTGCCTGGAGGGTTGTGCAGCGCGGGACCTACGAGCAGTACTTC. Full variable domain (outside the CDR3, taken from reference TRBV30 and TRBJ2-7): SQTIHQWPATLVQPVGSPLSLECTVEGTSNPNLYWYRQAAGRGLQLLFYSVGIGQISSEVPQNLSASRPQDRQFILSSKKLLLSDSGFYLCAWRVVQRGTYEQYFGPGTRLTVT.

The chain recombines TRBV19 with TRBJ1-5, with TRBD1 matching over 9 bases. The junction had 21 bases not matched to a gene; V was cut back by 0 bases and J by 0 bases. Germline assignment: CDR1 LNHDA and CDR2 SQIVND (reference sequence). The CDR3 length is 23 residues. The DNA of the CDR3 is TGTGCCAGTAGTATAGATTTTCTGGTCTACAACCGGGACAGGGAATATAGCAATCAGCCCCAGCATTTT. This codes for CASSIDFLVYNRDREYSNQPQHF.